What follows is one TCR beta chain and its context. The antigen is not known. The repertoire was sequenced with immunoSEQ multiplex PCR; TCRdb's copy has only in-frame clones and lacks some. The sample carries approximately 76,000 clones, approximately 89% recorded once. The sample belongs to a study of T cell responses to AZD1222 COVID-19 vaccine. Regarding the study as a whole: Targeting of unmutated variant regions was reportedly seen in nearly half of spike-specific TCRs.

The CDR3 consists of 12 residues. Trimming took off 7 bases at V and 2 bases at J, with 12 bases between the two ends. In germline, CDR1 is SQVTM, CDR2 ANQGSEA. This specimen consisted of peripheral blood, obtained on day 0 of AZD1222 vaccination. The chain is built from TRBV29-1 and TRBJ2-7, with D maybe TRBD1 (6 bases). The origin of this receptor is an adult in good health. The chain's CDR3 is CSGLTGPYEQYF. In DNA form, the CDR3 reads TGCAGCGGGCTGACAGGTCCCTACGAGCAGTACTTC.